This T cell receptor beta chain stems from a study of PD-L1 blockade in urothelial cancer. Trimming stripped 7 bases from V and 8 bases from J, with 22 bases between. The CDR3 has 15 residues. Germline loops: CDR1 ENHRY, CDR2 SYGVKD. This sample's time point: pretreatment peripheral blood. Study-wide findings and caveats: Patients with durable benefit had greater blood expansion of tumor-associated TCR clones 3 weeks into treatment.

A remark on this clone: Its specificity is not known.

Measured with immunoSEQ multiplex PCR; TCRdb has only the in-frame clones, and not every one. The sample carries 40,000 to 55,000 clones, roughly 88% recorded once. Here the sequenced sample was PBMCs, taken around atezolizumab (anti-PD-L1) treatment. The chain links TRBV10-3 to TRBJ2-3; tentative D call: TRBD2 (7 bases). The sequence was obtained from a donor at least 40 years old with urothelial cancer. For the CDR3, the DNA is TGTGCCATCACCGGGGGGCAGGGAATCTCCGGTACGCAGTATTTT. It is translated as CAITGGQGISGTQYF.